This T cell receptor beta chain originates from a study of T-cell reconstitution after alpha-beta-depleted transplantation in children. CDR1 LGHNA and CDR2 YNFKEQ come from the germline V gene. V dropped 1 base and J dropped 4; count of bases not matched to a gene: 12. This CDR3 has 17 amino acids. This clonotype has only a few counts. As it was prepared, the TCRbeta library received unique molecular identifiers. One entry per CDR3 protein results from TCRdb running MiXCR on the PCR reads. The sample includes around 370,000 distinct CDR3 sequences, around 15% seen only once; the top ten take 35% to 50%.

Sequences were derived from PBMCs, mostly from graft donor cells, sampled 360 days after TCRalphabeta/CD19-depleted stem cell transplant. This clonotype originated in a male patient between 2 and 10 years old who had a stem cell transplant for acute lymphoblastic leukemia, so the T cells may come from the graft donor. The V and J genes are TRBV4-2 and TRBJ2-7; the match to TRBD1 covers 8 bases. This CDR3 reads CASSQVLSDRGSYEQYF. The CDR3 nucleotides are TGTGCCAGCAGCCAAGTATTAAGTGACAGGGGAAGTTACGAGCAGTACTTC.